This T cell receptor (beta chain) emerged from a study of long-term antiretroviral therapy in people with HIV. Study results and caveats: Diversity rose after ART but stayed below transplant donor controls.

Points on this clone: Its specificity is unknown.

The CDR3 loop spans 14 amino acids. The germline V gene encodes CDR1 SGDLS and CDR2 YYNGEE. J lost 1 base, V lost 7 bases, and 7 bases had no gene match. Version v3.0 of the immunoSEQ assay ran at survey level. Sequencing used immunoSEQ multiplex PCR; TCRdb keeps in-frame clones, though not all of them. This table holds tens of thousands of clones, roughly 84% found once. This chain connects TRBV9 to TRBJ2-7; TRBD2 matches 8 bases. The receptor was derived from a man between 60 and 75 years old with HIV. Sequencing was performed on unsorted PBMCs, taken 1.3 years after starting antiretroviral therapy. CDR3 sequence reads: CASAGRVGSYEQYF. CDR3 sequence (DNA): TGTGCCAGCGCCGGGAGGGTAGGGTCCTACGAGCAGTACTTC.